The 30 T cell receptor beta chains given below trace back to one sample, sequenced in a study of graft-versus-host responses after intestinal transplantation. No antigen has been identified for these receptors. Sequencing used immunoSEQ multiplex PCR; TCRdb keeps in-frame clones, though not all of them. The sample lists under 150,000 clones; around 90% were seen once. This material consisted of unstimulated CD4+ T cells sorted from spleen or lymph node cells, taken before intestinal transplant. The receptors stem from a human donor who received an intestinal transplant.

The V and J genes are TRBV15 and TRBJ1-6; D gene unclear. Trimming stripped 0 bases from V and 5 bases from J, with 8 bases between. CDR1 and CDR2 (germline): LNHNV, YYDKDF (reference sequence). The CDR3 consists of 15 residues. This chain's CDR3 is CATSRDGVDNSPLHF. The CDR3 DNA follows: TGTGCCACCAGCAGAGACGGTGTGGATAATTCACCCCTCCACTTT.

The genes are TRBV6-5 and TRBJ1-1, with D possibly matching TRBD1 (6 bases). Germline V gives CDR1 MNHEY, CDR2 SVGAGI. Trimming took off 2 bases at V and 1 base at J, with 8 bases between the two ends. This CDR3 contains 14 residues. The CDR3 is CASSYPGANTEAFF. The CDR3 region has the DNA TGTGCCAGCAGTTACCCAGGGGCGAACACTGAAGCTTTCTTT.

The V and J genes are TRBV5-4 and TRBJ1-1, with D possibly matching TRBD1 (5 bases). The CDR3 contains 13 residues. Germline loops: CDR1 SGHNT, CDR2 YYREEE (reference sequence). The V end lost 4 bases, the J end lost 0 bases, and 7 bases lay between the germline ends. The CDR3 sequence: CASSPGLNTEAFF. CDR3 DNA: TGTGCCAGCAGCCCAGGGTTGAACACTGAAGCTTTCTTT.

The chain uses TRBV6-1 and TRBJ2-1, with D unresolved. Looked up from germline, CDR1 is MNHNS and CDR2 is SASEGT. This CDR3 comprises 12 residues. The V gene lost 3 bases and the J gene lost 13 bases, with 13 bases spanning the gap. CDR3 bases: TGTGCCAGCAGTGATGGTGGGCGCAAACAGTTCTTC. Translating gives CASSDGGRKQFF.

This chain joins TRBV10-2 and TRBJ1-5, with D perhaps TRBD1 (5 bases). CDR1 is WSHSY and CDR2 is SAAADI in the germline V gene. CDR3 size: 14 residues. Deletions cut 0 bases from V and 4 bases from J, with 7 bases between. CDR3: CASSESDSNQPQHF. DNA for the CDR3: TGCGCCAGCAGTGAGTCAGACAGTAATCAGCCCCAGCATTTT.

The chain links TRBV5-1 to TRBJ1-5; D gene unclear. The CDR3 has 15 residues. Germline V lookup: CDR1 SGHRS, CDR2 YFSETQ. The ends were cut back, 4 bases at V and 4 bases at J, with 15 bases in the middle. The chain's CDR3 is CASSPAGPPNQPQHF. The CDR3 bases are TGCGCCAGCAGCCCGGCCGGGCCCCCAAATCAGCCCCAGCATTTT.

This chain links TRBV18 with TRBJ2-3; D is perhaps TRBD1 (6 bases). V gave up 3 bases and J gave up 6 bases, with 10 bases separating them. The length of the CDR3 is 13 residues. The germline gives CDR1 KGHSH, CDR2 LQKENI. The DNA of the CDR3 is TGTGCCAGCTCACCGGGGGCAAGCGATACGCAGTATTTT. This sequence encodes CASSPGASDTQYF.

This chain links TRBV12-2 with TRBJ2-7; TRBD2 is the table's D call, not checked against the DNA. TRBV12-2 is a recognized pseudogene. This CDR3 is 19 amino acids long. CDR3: CASRSLKTSGRLVAYEQYF. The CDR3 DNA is TGTGCAAGTCGCTCCCTTAAAACTAGCGGAAGATTGGTCGCCTACGAGCAGTACTTC.

The CDR3 reads CASSVDSEVNYGYTF. The CDR3 DNA reads as TGTGCCAGCAGCGTAGATTCAGAGGTTAACTATGGCTACACCTTC. This sequence joins TRBV9 and TRBJ1-2, with D hard to call. The CDR3 contains 15 residues. The germline V gene has CDR1 SGDLS and CDR2 YYNGEE. V shed 0 bases and J shed 1 base, with 10 bases lying between them. Based on the CDR3 plus reference TRBV9 and TRBJ1-2, the full variable domain is DSGVTQTPKHLITATGQRVTLRCSPRSGDLSVYWYQQSLDQGLQFLIQYYNGEERAKGNILERFSAQQFPDLHSELNLSSLELGDSALYFCASSVDSEVNYGYTFGSGTRLTVV.

CDR3 nucleotides: TGTGCCAGCTCACCTCTTAGGGACACTGAAGCTTTCTTT. Amino acid sequence: CASSPLRDTEAFF. This sequence joins TRBV18 and TRBJ1-1; D gene uncertain. The CDR3 is 13 residues long. Trimming shortened V by 3 bases and J by 3 bases, and 8 bases separated the two germline ends. The V gene's germline CDR1 is KGHSH and CDR2 LQKENI.

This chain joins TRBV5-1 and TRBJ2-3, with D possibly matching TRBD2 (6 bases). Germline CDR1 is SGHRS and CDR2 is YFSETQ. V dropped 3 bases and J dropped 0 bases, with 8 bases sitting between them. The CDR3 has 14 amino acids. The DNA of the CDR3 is TGCGCCAGCAGCTCGGGACTTAGCACAGATACGCAGTATTTT. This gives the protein CASSSGLSTDTQYF.

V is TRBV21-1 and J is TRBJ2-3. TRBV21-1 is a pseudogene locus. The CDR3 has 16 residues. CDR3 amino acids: CASSTKARTPTDTQYF. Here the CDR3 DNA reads TGTGCCAGCAGTACTAAGGCCCGGACCCCCACAGATACGCAGTATTTT.

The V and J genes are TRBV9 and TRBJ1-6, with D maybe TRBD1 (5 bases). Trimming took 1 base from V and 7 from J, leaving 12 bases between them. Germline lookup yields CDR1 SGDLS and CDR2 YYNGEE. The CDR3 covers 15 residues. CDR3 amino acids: CASSVSPGGNSPLHF. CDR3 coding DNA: TGTGCCAGCAGCGTATCCCCTGGGGGGAATTCACCCCTCCACTTT.

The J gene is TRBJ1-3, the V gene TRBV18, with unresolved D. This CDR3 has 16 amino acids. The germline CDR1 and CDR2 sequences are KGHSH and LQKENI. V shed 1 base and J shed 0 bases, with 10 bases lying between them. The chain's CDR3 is CASSPRSDGSGNTIYF. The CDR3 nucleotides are TGTGCCAGCTCACCACGATCGGACGGCTCTGGAAACACCATATATTTT.

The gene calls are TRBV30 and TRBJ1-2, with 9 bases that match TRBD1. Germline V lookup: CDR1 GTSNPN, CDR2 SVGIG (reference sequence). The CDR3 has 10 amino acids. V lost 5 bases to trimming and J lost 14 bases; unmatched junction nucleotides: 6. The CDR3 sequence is CAWDRGSLTF. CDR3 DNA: TGTGCCTGGGACAGGGGGAGCCTTACCTTC.

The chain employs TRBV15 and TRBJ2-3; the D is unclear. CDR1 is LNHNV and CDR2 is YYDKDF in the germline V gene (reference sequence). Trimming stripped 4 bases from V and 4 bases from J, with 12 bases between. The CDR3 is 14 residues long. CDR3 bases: TGTGCCACCAGCATTATGCCCGTTCCAGATACGCAGTATTTT. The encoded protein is CATSIMPVPDTQYF. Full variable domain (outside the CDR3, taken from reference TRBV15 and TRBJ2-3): DAMVIQNPRYQVTQFGKPVTLSCSQTLNHNVMYWYQQKSSQAPKLLFHYYDKDFNNEADTPDNFQSRRPNTSFCFLDIRSPGLGDTAMYLCATSIMPVPDTQYFGPGTRLTVL.

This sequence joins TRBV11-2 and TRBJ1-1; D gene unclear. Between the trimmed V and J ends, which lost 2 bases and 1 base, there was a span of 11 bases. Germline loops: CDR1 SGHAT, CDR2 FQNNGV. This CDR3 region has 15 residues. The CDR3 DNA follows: TGTGCCAGCAGCTTAAGGCAGGAATCGAACACTGAAGCTTTCTTT. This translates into CASSLRQESNTEAFF.

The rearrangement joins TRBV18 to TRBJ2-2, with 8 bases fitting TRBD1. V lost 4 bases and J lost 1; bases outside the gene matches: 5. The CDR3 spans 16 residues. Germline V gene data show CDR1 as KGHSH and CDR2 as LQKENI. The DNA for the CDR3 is TGTGCCAGCTCACACCAGGGGGCGCAGAACACCGGGGAGCTGTTTTTT. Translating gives CASSHQGAQNTGELFF.

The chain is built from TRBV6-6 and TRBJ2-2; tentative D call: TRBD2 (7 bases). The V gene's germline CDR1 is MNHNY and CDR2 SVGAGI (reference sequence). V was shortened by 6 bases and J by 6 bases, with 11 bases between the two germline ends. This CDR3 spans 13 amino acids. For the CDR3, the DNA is TGTGCCAGCAGCCGGGGGGCGTCCGGGGAGCTGTTTTTT. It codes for CASSRGASGELFF.

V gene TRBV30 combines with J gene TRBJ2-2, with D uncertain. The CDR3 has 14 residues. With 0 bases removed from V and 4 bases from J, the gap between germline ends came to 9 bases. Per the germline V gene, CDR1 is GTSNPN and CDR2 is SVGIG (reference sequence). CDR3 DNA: TGTGCCTGGAGTGTTTTACTCGGCACCGGGGAGCTGTTTTTT. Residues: CAWSVLLGTGELFF.

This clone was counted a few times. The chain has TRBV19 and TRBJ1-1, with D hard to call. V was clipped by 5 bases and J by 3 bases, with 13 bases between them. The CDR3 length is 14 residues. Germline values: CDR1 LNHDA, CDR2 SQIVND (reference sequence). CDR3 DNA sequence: TGTGCCAGTAGTCTCCCTCCAGAGCACACTGAAGCTTTCTTT. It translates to CASSLPPEHTEAFF.

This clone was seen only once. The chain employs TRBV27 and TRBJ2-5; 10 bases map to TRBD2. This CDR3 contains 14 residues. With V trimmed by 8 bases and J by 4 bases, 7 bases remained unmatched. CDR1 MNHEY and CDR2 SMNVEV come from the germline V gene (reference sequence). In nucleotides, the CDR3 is TGTGCCAGCGAGAGCGGGGGGGCAGGAGAGACCCAGTACTTC. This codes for CASESGGAGETQYF.

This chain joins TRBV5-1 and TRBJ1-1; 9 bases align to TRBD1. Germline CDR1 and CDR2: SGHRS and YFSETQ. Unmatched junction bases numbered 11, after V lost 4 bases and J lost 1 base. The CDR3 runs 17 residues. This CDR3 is CASSPWPGGQGNTEAFF. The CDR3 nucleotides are TGCGCCAGCAGCCCATGGCCAGGGGGACAGGGGAACACTGAAGCTTTCTTT.

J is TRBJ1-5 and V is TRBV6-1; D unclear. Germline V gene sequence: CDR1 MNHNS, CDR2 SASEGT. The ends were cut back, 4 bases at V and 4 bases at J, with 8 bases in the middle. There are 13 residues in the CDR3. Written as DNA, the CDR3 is TGTGCCAGCAGTGTATCCAGGAATCAGCCCCAGCATTTT. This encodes CASSVSRNQPQHF.

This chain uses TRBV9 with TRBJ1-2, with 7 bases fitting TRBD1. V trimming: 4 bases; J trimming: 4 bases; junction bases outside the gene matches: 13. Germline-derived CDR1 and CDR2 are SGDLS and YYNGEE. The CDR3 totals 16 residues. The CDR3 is CASSFRQGGASYGYTF. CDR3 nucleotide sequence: TGTGCCAGCAGCTTTCGACAGGGAGGGGCCAGCTATGGCTACACCTTC.

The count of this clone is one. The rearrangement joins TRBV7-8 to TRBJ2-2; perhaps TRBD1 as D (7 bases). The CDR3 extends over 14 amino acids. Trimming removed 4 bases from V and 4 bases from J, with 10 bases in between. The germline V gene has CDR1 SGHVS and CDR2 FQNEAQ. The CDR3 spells CASSSQGGTGELFF. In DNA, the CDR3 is TGTGCCAGCAGCTCCCAGGGGGGCACCGGGGAGCTGTTTTTT.

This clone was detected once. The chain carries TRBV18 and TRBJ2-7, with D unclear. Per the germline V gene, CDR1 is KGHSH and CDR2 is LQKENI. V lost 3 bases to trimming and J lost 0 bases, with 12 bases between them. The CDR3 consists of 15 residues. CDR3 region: CASSPLGKSSYEQYF. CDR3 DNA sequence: TGTGCCAGCTCACCGCTTGGAAAGAGCTCCTACGAGCAGTACTTC.

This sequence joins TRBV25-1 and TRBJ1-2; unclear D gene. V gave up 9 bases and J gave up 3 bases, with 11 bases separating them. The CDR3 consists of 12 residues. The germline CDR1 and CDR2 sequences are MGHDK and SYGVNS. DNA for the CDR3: TGTGCCAGTGTCGACACCTACTATGGCTACACCTTC. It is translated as CASVDTYYGYTF.

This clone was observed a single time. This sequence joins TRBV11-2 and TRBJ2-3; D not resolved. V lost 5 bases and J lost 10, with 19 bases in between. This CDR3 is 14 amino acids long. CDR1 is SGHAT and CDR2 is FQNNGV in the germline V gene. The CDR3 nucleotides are TGTGCCAGCAGCCCTTCCACCGGGTCCCTCGCGCAGTATTTT. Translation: CASSPSTGSLAQYF.

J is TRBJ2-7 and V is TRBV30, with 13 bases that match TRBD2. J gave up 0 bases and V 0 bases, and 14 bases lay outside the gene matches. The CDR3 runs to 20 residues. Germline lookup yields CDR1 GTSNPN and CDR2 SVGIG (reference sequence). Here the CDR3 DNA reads TGTGCCTGGAGTGTCTCCAGGACTAGCGGGGGACTAAATATCTCCTACGAGCAGTACTTC. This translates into CAWSVSRTSGGLNISYEQYF. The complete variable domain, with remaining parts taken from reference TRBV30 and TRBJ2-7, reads SQTIHQWPATLVQPVGSPLSLECTVEGTSNPNLYWYRQAAGRGLQLLFYSVGIGQISSEVPQNLSASRPQDRQFILSSKKLLLSDSGFYLCAWSVSRTSGGLNISYEQYFGPGTRLTVT.